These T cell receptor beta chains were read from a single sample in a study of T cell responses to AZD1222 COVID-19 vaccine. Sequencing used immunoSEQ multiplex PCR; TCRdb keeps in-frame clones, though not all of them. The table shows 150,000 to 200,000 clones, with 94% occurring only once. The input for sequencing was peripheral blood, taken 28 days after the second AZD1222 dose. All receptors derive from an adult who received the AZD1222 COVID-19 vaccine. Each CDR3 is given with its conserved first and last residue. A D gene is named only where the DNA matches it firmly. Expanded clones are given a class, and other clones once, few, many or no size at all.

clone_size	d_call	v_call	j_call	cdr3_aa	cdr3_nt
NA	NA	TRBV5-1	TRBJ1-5	CASSLVAGQGQPQHF	TGCGCCAGCAGCTTGGTGGCAGGGCAGGGGCAGCCCCAGCATTTT
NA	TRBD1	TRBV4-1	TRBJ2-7	CASSHRQGSYEQYF	TGCGCCAGCAGCCACAGACAGGGTTCGTACGAGCAGTACTTC
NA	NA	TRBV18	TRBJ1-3	CASSPPGGQISGNTIYF	TGTGCCAGCTCACCACCGGGCGGACAAATCTCTGGAAACACCATATATTTT
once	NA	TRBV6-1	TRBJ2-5	CASSGSQETQYF	TGTGCCAGCAGTGGGTCCCAAGAGACCCAGTACTTC
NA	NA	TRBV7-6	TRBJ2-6	CASSLGGAGANVLTF	TGTGCCAGCAGCTTAGGGGGGGCTGGGGCCAACGTCCTGACTTTC
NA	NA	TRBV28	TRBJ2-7	CASSPGGPLDVEQYF	TGTGCCAGCAGTCCCGGGGGGCCCTTGGATGTCGAGCAGTACTTC
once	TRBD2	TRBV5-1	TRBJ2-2	CASSATPYGRAAGELFF	TGCGCCAGCAGCGCCACGCCTTACGGGAGGGCCGCCGGGGAGCTGTTTTTT
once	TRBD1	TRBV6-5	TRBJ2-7	CASSTWTGGNEQYF	TGTGCCAGCAGTACGTGGACAGGGGGTAACGAGCAGTACTTC
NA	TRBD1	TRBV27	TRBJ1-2	CASSLGQGQVYGYTF	TGTGCCAGCAGCTTGGGACAGGGCCAAGTGTATGGCTACACCTTC
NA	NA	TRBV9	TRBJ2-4	CASSAGQQGNIQYF	TGTGCCAGCAGCGCCGGACAGCAAGGGAACATTCAGTACTTC
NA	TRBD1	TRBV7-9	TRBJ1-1	CASSLRDRETEAFF	TGTGCCAGCAGCTTAAGGGACAGGGAAACTGAAGCTTTCTTT
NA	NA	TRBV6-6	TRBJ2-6	CASSLWAIGTGANVLTF	TGTGCCAGCAGTCTTTGGGCAATTGGGACTGGGGCCAACGTCCTGACTTTC
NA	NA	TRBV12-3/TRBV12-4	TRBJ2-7	CASSLGGDEQYF	TGTGCCAGCAGTTTAGGCGGGGACGAGCAGTACTTC
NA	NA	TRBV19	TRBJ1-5	CASSIEGTSLNQPQHF	TGTGCCAGTAGTATAGAAGGGACAAGCCTCAATCAGCCCCAGCATTTT
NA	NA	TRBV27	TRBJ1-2	CASTQIGTDNYGYTF	TGTGCCAGCACTCAAATCGGGACGGACAACTATGGCTACACCTTC
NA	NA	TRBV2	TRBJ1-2	CASSTGYGYTF	TGTGCCAGCAGTACTGGCTATGGCTACACCTTC
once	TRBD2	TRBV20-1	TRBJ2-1	CSASGSGTSTEQFF	TGCAGTGCTAGTGGATCCGGGACTAGTACTGAGCAGTTCTTC
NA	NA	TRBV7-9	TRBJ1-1	CASSLGQVNTEAFF	TGTGCCAGCAGCTTAGGACAGGTCAACACTGAAGCTTTCTTT
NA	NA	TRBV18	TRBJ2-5	CASSPRQEETQYF	TGTGCCAGCTCACCAAGGCAGGAAGAGACCCAGTACTTC
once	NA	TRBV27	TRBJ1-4	CASSSEPGRNEKLFF	TGTGCCAGCAGTTCTGAGCCGGGACGGAATGAAAAACTGTTTTTT
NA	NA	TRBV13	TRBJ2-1	CASSLRVAREQFF	TGTGCCAGCAGCTTACGGGTGGCTCGGGAGCAGTTCTTC
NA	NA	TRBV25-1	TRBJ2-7	CASSSGGQEQYF	TGTGCCAGCAGTTCCGGGGGGCAGGAGCAGTACTTC
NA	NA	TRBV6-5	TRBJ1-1	CASSSQGLNTEAFF	TGTGCCAGCAGTTCCCAGGGGCTGAACACTGAAGCTTTCTTT
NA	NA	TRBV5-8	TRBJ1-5	CASSLEGSYQPQRF	TGTGCCAGCAGCTTGGAAGGCAGCTATCAGCCCCAGCGTTTT
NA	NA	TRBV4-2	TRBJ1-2	CASSQESKGKNGYTF	TGTGCCAGCAGCCAAGAGAGCAAGGGAAAGAACGGCTACACCTTC
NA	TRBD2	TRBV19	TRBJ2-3	CASSTILATSTDTQYF	TGTGCCAGTAGTACGATACTAGCGACTAGCACAGATACGCAGTATTTT
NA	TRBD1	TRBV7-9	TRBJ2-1	CASSSSHRDRGTREQFF	TGTGCCAGCAGCTCCTCCCACCGGGACAGGGGAACGCGGGAGCAGTTCTTC
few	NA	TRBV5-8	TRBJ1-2	CASRRPPISGYTF	TGTGCCAGCAGACGGCCCCCAATAAGTGGCTACACCTTC
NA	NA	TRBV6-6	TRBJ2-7	CASSRLGGYEQYF	TGTGCCAGCAGTAGACTGGGGGGCTACGAGCAGTACTTC
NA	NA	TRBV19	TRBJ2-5	CASSKVGSSQETQYF	TGTGCCAGTAGTAAGGTGGGGTCGTCACAAGAGACCCAGTACTTC
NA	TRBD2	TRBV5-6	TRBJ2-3	CASSLVPAGVVDTQYF	TGTGCCAGCAGCTTGGTGCCAGCGGGAGTGGTAGATACGCAGTATTTT
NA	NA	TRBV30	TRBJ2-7	CAWTLGPQEQYF	TGTGCCTGGACCCTGGGCCCACAAGAGCAGTACTTC
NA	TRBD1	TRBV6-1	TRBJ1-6	CASSDLTGGNSPLHF	TGTGCCAGCAGTGATCTGACAGGGGGTAATTCACCCCTCCACTTT
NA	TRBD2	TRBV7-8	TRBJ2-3	CASSSTSGDTQYF	TGTGCCAGCAGCTCCACTAGCGGTGATACGCAGTATTTT
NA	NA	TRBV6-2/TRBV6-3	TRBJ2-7	CASSYLESSYEQYF	TGTGCCAGCAGTTATCTTGAGAGCTCCTACGAGCAGTACTTC
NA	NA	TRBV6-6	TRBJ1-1	CASSYPGTTLSEAFF	TGTGCCAGCAGTTACCCTGGGACGACATTATCTGAAGCTTTCTTT
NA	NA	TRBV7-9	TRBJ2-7	CASSPGRSYEQYF	TGTGCCAGCAGCCCAGGACGGTCCTACGAGCAGTACTTC
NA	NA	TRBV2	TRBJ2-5	CASSAPQTQQETQYF	TGTGCCAGCAGCGCACCCCAGACGCAGCAAGAGACCCAGTACTTC
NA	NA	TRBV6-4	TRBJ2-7	CASSDSLGVGIDEQYF	TGTGCCAGCAGTGACTCGTTGGGGGTAGGGATTGACGAGCAGTACTTC
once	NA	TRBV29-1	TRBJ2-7	CIETVTEQYF	TGCATCGAAACGGTAACTGAGCAGTACTTC